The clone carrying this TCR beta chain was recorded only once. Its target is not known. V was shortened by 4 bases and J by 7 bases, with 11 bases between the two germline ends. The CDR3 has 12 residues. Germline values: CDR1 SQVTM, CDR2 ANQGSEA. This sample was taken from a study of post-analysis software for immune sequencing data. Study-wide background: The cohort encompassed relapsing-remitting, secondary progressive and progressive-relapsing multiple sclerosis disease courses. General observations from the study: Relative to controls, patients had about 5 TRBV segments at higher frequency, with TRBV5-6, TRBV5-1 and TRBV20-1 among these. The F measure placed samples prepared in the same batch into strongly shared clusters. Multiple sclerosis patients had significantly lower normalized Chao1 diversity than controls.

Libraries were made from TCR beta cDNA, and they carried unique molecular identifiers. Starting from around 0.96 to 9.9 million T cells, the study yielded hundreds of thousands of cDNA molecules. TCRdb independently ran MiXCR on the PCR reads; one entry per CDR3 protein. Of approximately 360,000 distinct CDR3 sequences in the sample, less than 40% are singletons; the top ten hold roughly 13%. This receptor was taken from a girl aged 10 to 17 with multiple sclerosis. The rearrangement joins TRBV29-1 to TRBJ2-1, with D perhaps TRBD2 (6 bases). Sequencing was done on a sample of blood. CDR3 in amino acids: CSVGAGRNEQFF. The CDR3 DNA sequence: TGCAGCGTTGGCGCGGGACGGAATGAGCAGTTCTTC.